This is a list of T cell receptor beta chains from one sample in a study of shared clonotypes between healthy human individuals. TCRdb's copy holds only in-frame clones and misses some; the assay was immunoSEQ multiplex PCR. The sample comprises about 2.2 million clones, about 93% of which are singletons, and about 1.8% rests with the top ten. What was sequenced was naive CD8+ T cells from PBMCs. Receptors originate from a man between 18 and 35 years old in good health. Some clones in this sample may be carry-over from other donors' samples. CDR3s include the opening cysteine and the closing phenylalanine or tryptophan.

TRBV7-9 CASSQDGNTGELFF
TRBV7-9 CASSSRQGAAGYEQYF
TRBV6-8 CASSYSSYKQGGGNTIYF
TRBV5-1 CASSLVAQASPYYGYTF
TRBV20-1 CSASQGTEAFF
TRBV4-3 CASSQETATDTQYF
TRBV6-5 CASSWTGSSYNEQFF
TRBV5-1 CASSLEQPYEQYF
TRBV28 CASSLRGTMNTEAFF
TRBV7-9 CASSLGPDTQYF
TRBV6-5 CASSYIVSDTQYF
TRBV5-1 CASSLEHRNQPQHF
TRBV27 CASRLAGGLPHEQFF
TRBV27 CASSFVGALEQYF
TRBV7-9 CASSPNTGVNTGELFF
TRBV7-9 CASSPGTSGKSSYEQYF
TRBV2 CASRAGTANNEKLFF
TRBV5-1 CASSRMGGLNEKLFF
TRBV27 CASSLEGSQPQHF
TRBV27 CASSQQGFETQYF
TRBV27 CASSLVEGIVYEQYF
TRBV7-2 CASSLGPPEAFF
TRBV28 CASSFWGGMNTEAFF
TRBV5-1 CASSLAMGSATNEKLFF
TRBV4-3 CASSQYRASPGELFF
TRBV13 CASSFGNGAGELFF
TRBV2 CASSQTYEQYF
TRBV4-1 CASSPLQFSYYEQYF
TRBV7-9 CASSYAPGQGNGYTF
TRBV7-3 CASSSRDLNTGELFF
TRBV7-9 CASSLAVGLWYEQYF
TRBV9 CASSKNDRIGVNEQFF
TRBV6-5 CASSYGPNTEAFF
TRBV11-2 CASSLSSGRRTDTQYF
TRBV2 CASRVSNTGELFF
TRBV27 CASSSRGQETQYF
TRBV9 CASSPPTSGRTGELFF
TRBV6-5 CASSYEQGVDEQYF
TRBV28 CASTLGLLEPQHF
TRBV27 CASSPRTGLASYEQYF
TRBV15 CATSGRTGGEQYF
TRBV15 CATSASRGYEQYF
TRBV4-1 CASSHRTSGNTGELFF
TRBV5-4 CASSPREEGYVSEQYF
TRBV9 CASSPKGRHTDTQYF
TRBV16 CASSQSRTGSYGYTF
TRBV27 CASSVFAGSYGYTF
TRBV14 CASSQRSGYGSYEQYF
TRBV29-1 CSVGVEGIQYF
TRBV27 CASSLEAGRKETQYF
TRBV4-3 CASSQTGITEAFF
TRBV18 CASSPSDSYEQYF
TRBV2 CASSEAGVGGANVLTF
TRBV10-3 CAISLTSVRPTYNEQFF
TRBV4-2 CASSQVEESVNTEAFF